This T cell receptor (beta chain) was recorded in a study of beta chain features in type 1 diabetes. The study's findings and limits: Type 1 diabetes patients had moderately but significantly shorter TCRB CDR3s in all four CD4+ subsets.

One heparinised draw, averaging roughly 0.12 L, was taken per donor. The entirety of the isolated RNA underwent reverse transcription, so expressed TCRB transcripts were sequenced. The method was immunoSEQ multiplex PCR; TCRdb's version includes in-frame clones alone and lacks a portion of them. The repertoire has about 650,000 clones, 9.5% to 15% of them found once; the top ten carry more than 0.1%. Details on this clone: The antigen remains unidentified.

This clonotype was sampled from a young man with type 1 diabetes. The sample was naive CD4+ T cells from blood.

In nucleotides, the CDR3 is TGCGCCACCCGACAGGGACAGGGTAGTGAGCAGTTCTTC. This codes for CATRQGQGSEQFF. The gene calls are TRBV5-1 and TRBJ2-1; 9 positions match TRBD1. This CDR3 is built from 13 residues. Per the germline V gene, CDR1 is SGHRS and CDR2 is YFSETQ. J gave up 9 bases and V 9 bases, and 10 bases lay outside the gene matches.